The source of this TCR beta chain is a study of blood T cells in healthy people across ages. The CDR3 extends over 12 amino acids. Germline V gene lookup returns CDR1 SEHNR and CDR2 FQNEAQ (reference sequence). V lost 5 bases, J lost 4 bases, and 9 bases lay in between. This clonotype was counted only a few times. Its antigen is unidentified. Study results and limitations: Researchers said unsorted PBMCs prevented a conclusive naive versus antigen-experienced comparison. Lack of knowledge of donor CMV status possibly confounded expanded clonotype changes. Naive T cell percentage by flow cytometry tracked strongly with beta diversity.

PCR was performed a second time for roughly 7 to 12 cycles using a sample-barcoded 5' primer and a J-beta primer mix. TCRdb itself ran the 5' RACE reads through MiXCR, one entry per CDR3 protein. The sample includes about a million distinct CDR3 sequences, roughly two fifths of them seen just once. This TCR was sampled from a man aged 18-30 years in good health. Sample: blood. The rearrangement uses TRBV7-9 and TRBJ2-7, with unresolved D. DNA for the CDR3: TGTGCCAGCAGCCTCCGGTTATACGAGCAGTACTTC. Protein sequence: CASSLRLYEQYF.